Shown below are 31 T cell receptor beta chains from a single sample sequenced in a study of blood T cell repertoires in COVID-19. Produced via immunoSEQ multiplex PCR; TCRdb's table is partial and in-frame only. The table shows over 250,000 clones, with over 75% occurring only once. Sequenced: peripheral blood. The receptors originated from a human donor in a cohort sampled during active COVID-19.

The chain uses TRBV28 and TRBJ1-5, with 7 bases that match TRBD1. Germline CDR1 is MDHEN and CDR2 is SYDVKM. The length of the CDR3 is 13 residues. V lost 6 bases to trimming and J lost 6 bases; unmatched junction nucleotides: 5. CDR3 coding DNA: TGTGCCAGCAGACCTGACAGGGCTCAGCCCCAGCATTTT. Protein product: CASRPDRAQPQHF.

J is TRBJ1-3 and V is TRBV7-9, with D hard to call. The ends were cut back, 7 bases at V and 5 bases at J, with 18 bases in the middle. This CDR3 is built from 15 residues. The germline V gene has CDR1 SEHNR and CDR2 FQNEAQ (reference sequence). The CDR3 DNA is TGTGCCAGCAACCCGGAGGGCAGCCTCCGAAACACCATATATTTT. Translating it yields CASNPEGSLRNTIYF.

This rearrangement joins TRBV6-1 to TRBJ1-1, with 7 bases fitting TRBD1. The V segment lost 0 bases and the J segment 4 bases; nucleotides outside the gene matches: 8. The CDR3 has 16 amino acids. CDR1 is MNHNS, CDR2 SASEGT, per germline. The CDR3 region is CASSEALGQGVTEAFF. For the CDR3, the DNA is TGTGCCAGCAGTGAAGCGCTTGGGCAGGGGGTCACTGAAGCTTTCTTT.

The rearrangement uses TRBV24-1 and TRBJ2-7, with a weak D call TRBD2 (6 bases). This CDR3 contains 15 residues. V was pared by 3 bases and J by 7 bases, with 18 bases between. Germline loops: CDR1 KGHDR, CDR2 SFDVKD. The CDR3 DNA reads as TGTGCCACCAGTGATAAACTAGCCCCGGAGTGGGAGCAGTACTTC. Translated, it gives CATSDKLAPEWEQYF.

The CDR3 nucleotides are TGTGCCAGCAATCGACAGGGCCACCAAGAGACCCAGTACTTC. As protein: CASNRQGHQETQYF. This sequence joins TRBV6-5 and TRBJ2-5; 7 bases are a match to TRBD1. Germline V gene lookup returns CDR1 MNHEY and CDR2 SVGAGI. The CDR3 consists of 14 residues. Germline trimming cut 7 bases from V and 0 bases from J; bases unmatched to any gene: 5.

In this sample, this clone turned up once. The genes are TRBV10-3 and TRBJ1-2; TRBD1 matches 9 bases. V lost 0 bases, J lost 2 bases, and 1 base stayed unmatched. CDR3 length equals 15 residues. Germline V gene lookup returns CDR1 ENHRY and CDR2 SYGVKD. CDR3 sequence reads: CAISESGQGNYGYTF. As DNA, the CDR3 is TGTGCCATCAGTGAGTCGGGACAGGGCAACTATGGCTACACCTTC.

This clone has more than one count but fewer than ten. V gene TRBV5-4 combines with J gene TRBJ1-6; TRBD1 matches at 9 bases. CDR1 and CDR2 from the germline V gene are SGHNT and YYREEE (reference sequence). With 7 bases clipped from V and 5 bases from J, the junction kept 7 bases outside the gene matches. CDR3 length equals 15 residues. The CDR3 is CASYTGGGHNSPLHF. The CDR3 region has the DNA TGTGCCAGCTATACAGGGGGCGGCCATAATTCACCCCTCCACTTT.

This clone was recorded only once. The chain recombines TRBV5-1 with TRBJ1-6, with D perhaps TRBD1 (5 bases). The CDR3 is 13 residues long. Germline CDR1 is SGHRS and CDR2 is YFSETQ. The V gene lost 7 bases and the J gene lost 10 bases, with 15 bases spanning the gap. This chain's CDR3 is CASRETVDSPLHF. In nucleotides, the CDR3 is TGCGCCAGCCGAGAGACAGTCGACTCACCCCTCCACTTT.

The chain has TRBV4-3 and TRBJ2-2; 7 nucleotides match TRBD2. In germline, CDR1 is LGHNA, CDR2 YSLEER. The V gene end was trimmed by 1 base and the J gene end by 6 bases; junction bases not matched to a gene: 2. CDR3 length: 14 residues. The chain's CDR3 is CASSQVTSAGELFF. The DNA of the CDR3 is TGCGCCAGCAGCCAAGTAACTAGCGCCGGGGAGCTGTTTTTT.

The J gene is TRBJ2-1, the V gene TRBV7-9; 8 bases match TRBD2. CDR1 is SEHNR, CDR2 FQNEAQ, per germline (reference sequence). The CDR3 has 15 residues. The trim removed 2 bases at V and 8 bases at J, leaving 8 bases unmatched. Written as DNA, the CDR3 is TGTGCCAGCAGCTTAATTGGCGGGAGGCGGGATGAGCAGTTCTTC. The encoded protein is CASSLIGGRRDEQFF.

As regards this clone: In the same sample, other DNA sequences code for this CDR3. The DNA for the CDR3 is TGCGCCAGCAGCTTGGATCGGGGACAATACGAGCAGTACTTC. It specifies CASSLDRGQYEQYF. V is TRBV5-1 and J is TRBJ2-7, with D perhaps TRBD1 (6 bases). This CDR3 spans 14 amino acids. CDR1 and CDR2 from the germline V gene are SGHRS and YFSETQ. Trimming shortened V by 0 bases and J by 4 bases, and 11 bases separated the two germline ends.

This chain joins TRBV2 and TRBJ2-6; D unclear. The V end was cut by 9 bases, the J end by 0 bases, with 9 bases between. CDR1 and CDR2 (germline): SNHLY, FYNNEI. The CDR3 loop spans 14 amino acids. The CDR3 here is CASISPSGANVLTF. In DNA, the CDR3 is TGTGCCAGTATCTCTCCCTCTGGGGCCAACGTCCTGACTTTC.

The CDR3 DNA sequence: TGCGCCAGCAGCTTGGGGTCATCGGTTTCTGAAAAACTGTTTTTT. This sequence encodes CASSLGSSVSEKLFF. The chain is built from TRBV5-1 and TRBJ1-4; D uncertain. This CDR3 is 15 amino acids long. Trimming shortened V by 0 bases and J by 7 bases, and 13 bases separated the two germline ends. The germline gives CDR1 SGHRS, CDR2 YFSETQ. The variable domain in full, completed from reference TRBV5-1 and TRBJ1-4, reads KAGVTQTPRYLIKTRGQQVTLSCSPISGHRSVSWYQQTPGQGLQFLFEYFSETQRNKGNFPGRFSGRQFSNSRSEMNVSTLELGDSALYLCASSLGSSVSEKLFFGSGTQLSVL.

The CDR3 DNA follows: TGTGCCAGCAGCTTGGATGGGGAGAGGCCCCCCTACGAGCAGTACTTC. Translation: CASSLDGERPPYEQYF. This chain links TRBV9 with TRBJ2-7; D may be TRBD2 (5 bases). From germline, CDR1 is SGDLS and CDR2 YYNGEE. This CDR3 has 16 amino acids. Trimming left V 4 bases short and J 2 bases short, with 19 bases between.

This clone was observed a few times. The V and J genes are TRBV4-2 and TRBJ2-2; no reliable D call. V was shortened by 1 base and J by 10 bases, with 13 bases between the two germline ends. Germline V CDR1 and CDR2: LGHNA, YNFKEQ. The CDR3 totals 14 residues. CDR3: CASSQGHTFEELFF. CDR3 DNA sequence: TGTGCCAGCAGCCAAGGACACACGTTCGAGGAGCTGTTTTTT.

This sequence joins TRBV4-1 and TRBJ2-1, with D possibly matching TRBD2 (6 bases). The V gene's germline CDR1 is MGHRA and CDR2 YSYEKL. The CDR3 covers 16 residues. The germline V and J ends were trimmed by 0 bases and 5 bases, with 14 bases remaining between them. CDR3 DNA: TGCGCCAGCAGCCAAGATTGGGGACTCCAGAACAATGAGCAGTTCTTC. It translates to CASSQDWGLQNNEQFF.

This chain connects TRBV7-9 to TRBJ2-1; D is possibly TRBD2 (6 bases). The germline CDR1 and CDR2 sequences are SEHNR and FQNEAQ (reference sequence). CDR3 length: 15 residues. Deletions cut 3 bases from V and 9 bases from J, with 18 bases between. This CDR3 reads CASSLTSASTSEQFF. DNA for the CDR3: TGTGCCAGCAGCTTGACTAGTGCTTCTACAAGTGAGCAGTTCTTC. Variable domain in full (rest from reference TRBV7-9 and TRBJ2-1): DTGVSQNPRHKITKRGQNVTFRCDPISEHNRLYWYRQTLGQGPEFLTYFQNEAQLEKSRLLSDRFSAERPKGSFSTLEIQRTEQGDSAMYLCASSLTSASTSEQFFGPGTRLTVL.

The V call is TRBV27, the J call TRBJ1-1, with D perhaps matching TRBD1 (5 bases). The CDR3 is made up of 15 amino acids. V gave up 2 bases and J gave up 1 base, with 11 bases separating them. CDR1 is MNHEY, CDR2 SMNVEV, per germline (reference sequence). The CDR3: CASSLTGVANTEAFF. The CDR3 nucleotides are TGTGCCAGCAGTTTAACAGGAGTAGCGAACACTGAAGCTTTCTTT.

V and J are TRBV19 and TRBJ2-7; 7 nucleotides line up with TRBD1. Losses at the gene ends were 8 bases for V and 1 base for J; bases not matched to a gene: 11. This CDR3 region has 15 residues. Germline V gives CDR1 LNHDA, CDR2 SQIVND (reference sequence). This chain's CDR3 is CASQRYRGTSYEQYF. For the CDR3, the DNA is TGTGCCAGTCAGCGGTACAGGGGAACGTCCTACGAGCAGTACTTC.

The rearrangement joins TRBV12-5 to TRBJ2-6, with 8 bases that match TRBD1. This CDR3 comprises 19 residues. CDR1 and CDR2 from the germline V gene are LGHNT and FRNRAP. Trimming cost V 4 bases and J 0 bases; bases outside gene matches: 11. Here the CDR3 reads CASGWMGTGVPSGANVLTF. The CDR3 DNA follows: TGTGCTAGTGGTTGGATGGGGACAGGAGTTCCCTCTGGGGCCAACGTCCTGACTTTC.

In this sample, this clone turned up a few times. The chain uses TRBV10-1 and TRBJ2-7; 12 bases are shared with TRBD2. V shed 3 bases and J 6 bases; nucleotides not matched to a gene: 9. CDR1 and CDR2 (germline): WNHNN, SYGVQD (reference sequence). The CDR3 totals 16 residues. The CDR3 nucleotides are TGCGCCAGCAGTGAACAAACTAGCGGGAGGAACTGCGAGCAGTACTTC. Protein sequence: CASSEQTSGRNCEQYF.

This clone was seen a handful of times. The chain is built from TRBV29-1 and TRBJ1-1, with 9 bases identical to TRBD1. Trimming at V came to 8 bases and at J to 11 bases, leaving 12 bases not matched to a gene. From germline, CDR1 is SQVTM and CDR2 ANQGSEA. This CDR3 contains 12 residues. CDR3 nucleotide sequence: TGCAGCCCCGACAGGGGGGCGGGGAGGGCTTTCTTT. Translation gives CSPDRGAGRAFF.

This clone was seen a few times. This chain connects TRBV7-2 to TRBJ1-1; TRBD1 aligns across 7 bases. The CDR3 length is 15 residues. CDR1 and CDR2 (germline): SGHTA, FQGNSA. The junction had 8 bases not matched to a gene; V was cut back by 6 bases and J by 1 base. The CDR3 here is CASRTGFAGNTEAFF. In nucleotides, the CDR3 is TGTGCCAGCAGGACAGGGTTTGCGGGGAACACTGAAGCTTTCTTT.

The chain joins TRBV9 to TRBJ2-7; the match to TRBD2 covers 7 bases. The CDR3 totals 15 residues. V was pared by 3 bases and J by 6 bases, with 12 bases of the junction left unmatched. Per germline, CDR1 SGDLS and CDR2 YYNGEE. The CDR3 loop is CASSAEGGSYSEQYF. The CDR3 DNA sequence: TGTGCCAGCAGCGCCGAGGGCGGGAGCTATTCCGAGCAGTACTTC.

The V gene is TRBV4-1, the J gene TRBJ1-2; the D gene is possibly TRBD1 (5 bases). The CDR3 runs to 16 residues. Germline V gene sequence: CDR1 MGHRA, CDR2 YSYEKL. The V gene lost 2 bases and the J gene lost 5 bases, with 18 bases spanning the gap. The CDR3, as DNA: TGCGCCAGCAGCCAAATGGTAGGGCAGGGTTCTTATGGCTACACCTTC. Translated, it gives CASSQMVGQGSYGYTF.

This chain uses TRBV7-2 with TRBJ2-1; tentatively, D is TRBD2 (6 bases). Germline V gene sequence: CDR1 SGHTA, CDR2 FQGNSA. V lost 5 bases to trimming and J lost 0 bases, with 17 bases between them. The CDR3 totals 17 residues. Written as DNA, the CDR3 is TGTGCCAGCAGCACCGGAGGGGCGGCGAGCTCCTACAATGAGCAGTTCTTC. Its translation is CASSTGGAASSYNEQFF.

The chain joins TRBV19 to TRBJ2-3, with 12 bases lining up with TRBD2. Germline assignment: CDR1 LNHDA and CDR2 SQIVND (reference sequence). This CDR3 is built from 15 residues. After removal of 6 bases from V and 7 bases from J, the junction contained 8 bases not matched to a gene. The DNA for the CDR3 is TGTGCCAGTAGCGAGACTAGCGGGAGACGAAATACGCAGTATTTT. Protein: CASSETSGRRNTQYF.

This chain connects TRBV18 to TRBJ2-3, with 9 bases matching TRBD2. The CDR3 has 17 residues. Looked up from germline, CDR1 is KGHSH and CDR2 is LQKENI. V trimming: 2 bases; J trimming: 1 base; junction bases outside the gene matches: 7. This CDR3 is CASSPFVAGVGTDTQYF. The CDR3, as DNA: TGTGCCAGCTCACCATTCGTAGCGGGAGTGGGCACAGATACGCAGTATTTT.

Here the CDR3 reads CASHPTGTSGNTIYF. The CDR3 bases are TGCGCCAGCCATCCGACCGGGACATCCGGAAACACCATATATTTT. The V call is TRBV10-2, the J call TRBJ1-3, with D perhaps matching TRBD1 (6 bases). The V gene's germline CDR1 is WSHSY and CDR2 SAAADI. V was trimmed by 8 bases and J by 4 bases, leaving 18 bases between them. This CDR3 is 15 amino acids long.

The chain is built from TRBV13 and TRBJ2-3; 10 bases fit TRBD2. CDR1 and CDR2 from the germline V gene are PRHDT and FYEKMQ (reference sequence). The CDR3 runs 17 residues. V gave up 4 bases and J gave up 0 bases; unmatched junction bases: 7. The CDR3 DNA reads TGTGCCAGCAGCTGGGATCTAGCGGGAGCTAGCACAGATACGCAGTATTTT. Translating gives CASSWDLAGASTDTQYF. The full variable domain, rest sourced from reference TRBV13 and TRBJ2-3, is AAGVIQSPRHLIKEKRETATLKCYPIPRHDTVYWYQQGPGQDPQFLISFYEKMQSDKGSIPDRFSAQQFSDYHSELNMSSLELGDSALYFCASSWDLAGASTDTQYFGPGTRLTVL.

This clone has only one observation. The chain carries TRBV19 and TRBJ2-1; D perhaps matches TRBD2 (7 bases). The CDR3 runs to 17 residues. Germline lookup yields CDR1 LNHDA and CDR2 SQIVND (reference sequence). Trimming removed 2 bases at V and 5 bases at J, with 19 bases between. The CDR3 loop reads CASSIKRGGGRDNEQFF. CDR3 nucleotides: TGTGCCAGTAGTATAAAAAGGGGGGGAGGTAGGGACAATGAGCAGTTCTTC.